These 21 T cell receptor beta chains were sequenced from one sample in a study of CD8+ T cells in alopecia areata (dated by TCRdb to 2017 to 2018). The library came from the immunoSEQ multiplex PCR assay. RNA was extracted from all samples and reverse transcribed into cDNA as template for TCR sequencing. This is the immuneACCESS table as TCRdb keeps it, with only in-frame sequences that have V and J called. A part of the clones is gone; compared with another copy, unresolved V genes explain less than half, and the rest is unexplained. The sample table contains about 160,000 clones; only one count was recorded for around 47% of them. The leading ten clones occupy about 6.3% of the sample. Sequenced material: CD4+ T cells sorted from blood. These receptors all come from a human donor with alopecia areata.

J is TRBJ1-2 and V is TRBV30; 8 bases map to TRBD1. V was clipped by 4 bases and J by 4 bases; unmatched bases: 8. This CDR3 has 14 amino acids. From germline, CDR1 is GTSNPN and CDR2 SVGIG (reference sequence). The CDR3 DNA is TGTGCCTGGATCAGCCGGGACAGGTCCTATGGCTACACCTTC. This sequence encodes CAWISRDRSYGYTF. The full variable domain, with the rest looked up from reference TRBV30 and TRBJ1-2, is SQTIHQWPATLVQPVGSPLSLECTVEGTSNPNLYWYRQAAGRGLQLLFYSVGIGQISSEVPQNLSASRPQDRQFILSSKKLLLSDSGFYLCAWISRDRSYGYTFGSGTRLTVV.

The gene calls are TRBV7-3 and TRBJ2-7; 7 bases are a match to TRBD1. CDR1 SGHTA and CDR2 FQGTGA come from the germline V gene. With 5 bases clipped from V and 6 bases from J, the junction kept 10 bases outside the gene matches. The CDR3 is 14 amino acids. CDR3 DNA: TGTGCCAGCAGCCCGAGGGGGCGCAGGGGCGAGCAGTACTTC. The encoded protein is CASSPRGRRGEQYF.

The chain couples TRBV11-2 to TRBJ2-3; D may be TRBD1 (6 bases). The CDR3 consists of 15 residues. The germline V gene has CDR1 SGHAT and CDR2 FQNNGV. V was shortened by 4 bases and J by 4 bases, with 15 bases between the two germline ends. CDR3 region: CASSSEGNRADTQYF. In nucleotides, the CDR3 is TGTGCCAGCAGCTCTGAGGGGAACAGGGCAGATACGCAGTATTTT.

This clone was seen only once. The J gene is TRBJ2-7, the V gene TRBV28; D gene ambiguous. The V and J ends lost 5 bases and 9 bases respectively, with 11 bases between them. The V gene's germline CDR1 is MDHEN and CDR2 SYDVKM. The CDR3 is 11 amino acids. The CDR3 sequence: CASSLRDWQYF. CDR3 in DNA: TGTGCCAGCAGTCTAAGGGATTGGCAGTACTTC.

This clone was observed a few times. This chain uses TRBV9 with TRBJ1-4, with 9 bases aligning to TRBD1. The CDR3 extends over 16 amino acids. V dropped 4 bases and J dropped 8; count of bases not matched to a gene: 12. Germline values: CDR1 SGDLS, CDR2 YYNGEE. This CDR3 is CASSPRSGTGYEKLFF. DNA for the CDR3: TGTGCCAGCAGCCCCCGGTCCGGGACAGGGTACGAAAAACTGTTTTTT. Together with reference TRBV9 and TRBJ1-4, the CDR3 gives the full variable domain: DSGVTQTPKHLITATGQRVTLRCSPRSGDLSVYWYQQSLDQGLQFLIQYYNGEERAKGNILERFSAQQFPDLHSELNLSSLELGDSALYFCASSPRSGTGYEKLFFGSGTQLSVL.

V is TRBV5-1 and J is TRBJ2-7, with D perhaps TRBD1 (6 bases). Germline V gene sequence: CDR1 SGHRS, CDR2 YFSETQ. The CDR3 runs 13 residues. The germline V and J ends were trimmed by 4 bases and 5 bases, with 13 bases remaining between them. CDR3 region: CASSQGSADEQYF. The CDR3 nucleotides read TGCGCCAGCAGCCAGGGGAGCGCCGACGAGCAGTACTTC.

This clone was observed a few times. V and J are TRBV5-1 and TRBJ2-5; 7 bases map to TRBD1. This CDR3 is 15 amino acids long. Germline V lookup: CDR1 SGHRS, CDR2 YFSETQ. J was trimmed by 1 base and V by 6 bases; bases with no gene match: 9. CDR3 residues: CASTQIGDSQETQYF. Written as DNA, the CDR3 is TGCGCCAGCACCCAAATCGGGGACAGCCAAGAGACCCAGTACTTC.

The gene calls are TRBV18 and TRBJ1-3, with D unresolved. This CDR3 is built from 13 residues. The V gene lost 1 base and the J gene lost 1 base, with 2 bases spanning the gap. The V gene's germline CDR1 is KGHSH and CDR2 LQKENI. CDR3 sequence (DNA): TGTGCCAGCTCACCACGATCTGGAAACACCATATATTTT. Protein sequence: CASSPRSGNTIYF.

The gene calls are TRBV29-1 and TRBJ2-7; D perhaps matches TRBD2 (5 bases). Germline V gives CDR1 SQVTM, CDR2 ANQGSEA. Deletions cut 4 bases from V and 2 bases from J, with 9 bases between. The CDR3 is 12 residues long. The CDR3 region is CSVVRETYEQYF. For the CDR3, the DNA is TGCAGCGTTGTGAGGGAGACCTACGAGCAGTACTTC.

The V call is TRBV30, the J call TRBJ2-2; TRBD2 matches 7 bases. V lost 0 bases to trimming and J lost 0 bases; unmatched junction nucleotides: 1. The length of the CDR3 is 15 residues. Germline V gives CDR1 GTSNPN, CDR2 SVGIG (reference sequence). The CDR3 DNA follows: TGTGCCTGGAGTGTAGGACTAGCGAACACCGGGGAGCTGTTTTTT. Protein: CAWSVGLANTGELFF.

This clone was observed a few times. CDR3 nucleotides: TGCGCCAGCAGCCTCCCCTCAGGTAGCGTGAACACCGGGGAGCTGTTTTTT. This translates into CASSLPSGSVNTGELFF. The rearrangement links TRBV4-1 to TRBJ2-2; TRBD2 might be the D (5 bases). Trimming pared 4 bases from V and 1 base from J, leaving 16 bases between. Germline CDR1 MGHRA, CDR2 YSYEKL. The CDR3 length is 17 residues.

The CDR3 protein is CASSLTSGRHEQYF. DNA of the CDR3: TGTGCCAGCAGCTTAACTAGCGGGAGGCACGAGCAGTACTTC. The chain uses TRBV7-8 and TRBJ2-7; TRBD2 aligns across 12 bases. Germline CDR1 SGHVS, CDR2 FQNEAQ. The CDR3 is 14 amino acids. J was trimmed by 5 bases and V by 2 bases; bases with no gene match: 1.

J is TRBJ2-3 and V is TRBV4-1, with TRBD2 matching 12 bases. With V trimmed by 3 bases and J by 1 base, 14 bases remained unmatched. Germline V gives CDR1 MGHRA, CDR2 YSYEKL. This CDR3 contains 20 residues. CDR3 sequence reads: CASSQRFLAGGPGGTDTQYF. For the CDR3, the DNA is TGCGCCAGCAGCCAGCGCTTTCTAGCGGGAGGGCCGGGGGGCACAGATACGCAGTATTTT.

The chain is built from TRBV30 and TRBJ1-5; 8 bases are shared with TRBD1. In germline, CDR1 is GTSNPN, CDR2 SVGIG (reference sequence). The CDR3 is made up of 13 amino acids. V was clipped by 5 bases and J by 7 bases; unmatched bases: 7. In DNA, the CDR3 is TGTGCCTGGTCCAGGGGGCGCGTCCAGCCCCAGCATTTT. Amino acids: CAWSRGRVQPQHF.

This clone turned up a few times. The CDR3 loop is CASSQDEGSYGYTF. DNA of the CDR3: TGCGCCAGCAGCCAAGATGAGGGCAGCTATGGCTACACCTTC. This chain links TRBV4-1 with TRBJ1-2; no clear D gene. Trimming pared 0 bases from V and 4 bases from J, leaving 9 bases between. Germline V gene data show CDR1 as MGHRA and CDR2 as YSYEKL. This CDR3 is 14 amino acids long.

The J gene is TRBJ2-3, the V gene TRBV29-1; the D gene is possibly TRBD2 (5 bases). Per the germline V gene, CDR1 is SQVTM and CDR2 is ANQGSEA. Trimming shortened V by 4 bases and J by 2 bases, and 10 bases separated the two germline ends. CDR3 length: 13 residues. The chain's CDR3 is CSVALSATDTQYF. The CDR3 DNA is TGCAGCGTTGCACTTAGCGCCACAGATACGCAGTATTTT.

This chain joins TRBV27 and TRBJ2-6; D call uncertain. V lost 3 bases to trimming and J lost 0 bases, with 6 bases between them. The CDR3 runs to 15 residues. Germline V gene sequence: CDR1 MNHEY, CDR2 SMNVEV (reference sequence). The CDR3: CASSFGFSGANVLTF. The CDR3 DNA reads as TGTGCCAGCAGTTTTGGTTTCTCTGGGGCCAACGTCCTGACTTTC.

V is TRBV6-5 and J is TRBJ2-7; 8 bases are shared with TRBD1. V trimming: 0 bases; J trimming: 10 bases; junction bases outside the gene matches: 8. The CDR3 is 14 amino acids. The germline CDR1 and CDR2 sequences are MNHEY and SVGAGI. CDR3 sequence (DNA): TGTGCCAGCAGTTACTCAAAGGGACAGGCCAGACAGTACTTC. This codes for CASSYSKGQARQYF.

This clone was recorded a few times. CDR3 DNA: TGTGCCATCAGTGAACTTGAAGAGCAGTTCTTC. This codes for CAISELEEQFF. This chain links TRBV10-3 with TRBJ2-1; D gene uncertain. Deletions cut 3 bases from V and 10 bases from J, with 7 bases between. The CDR3 is made up of 11 amino acids. CDR1 and CDR2 (germline): ENHRY, SYGVKD.

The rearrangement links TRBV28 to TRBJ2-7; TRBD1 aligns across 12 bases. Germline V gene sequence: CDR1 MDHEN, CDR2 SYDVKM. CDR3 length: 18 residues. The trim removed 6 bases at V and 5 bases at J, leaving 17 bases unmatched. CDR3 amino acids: CASRPFSGQGAGFHEQYF. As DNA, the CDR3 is TGTGCCAGCAGGCCGTTCTCGGGACAGGGGGCTGGTTTCCACGAGCAGTACTTC.

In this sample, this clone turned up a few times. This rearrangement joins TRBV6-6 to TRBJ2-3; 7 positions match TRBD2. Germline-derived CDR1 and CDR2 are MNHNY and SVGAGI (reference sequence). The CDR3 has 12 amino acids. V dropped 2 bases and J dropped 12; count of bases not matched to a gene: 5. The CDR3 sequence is CASSYTAGVQYF. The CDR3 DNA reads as TGTGCCAGCAGTTACACGGCGGGGGTACAGTATTTT.